This T cell receptor beta chain comes out of a study of blood T cell repertoires in COVID-19. As for the study in general: T cells, B-cell-depleted T cells, or PBMCs provided the cDNA or gDNA that served as material.

Original processing methods: Estimated nucleated cell counts came from reference gene primer amplification. Measured with immunoSEQ multiplex PCR; TCRdb has only the in-frame clones, and not every one. The DNA gave D and trimming, while V, J and clone size come from that table. In the table there are about 200,000 clones, about 89% of which are singletons. With 0 bases clipped from V and 2 bases from J, the junction kept 8 bases outside the gene matches. Germline V gives CDR1 SGHRS, CDR2 YFSETQ. The CDR3 is made up of 19 amino acids. The clonotype was recovered from a man between 60 and 75 years old who had recovered from COVID-19. The sequenced sample consisted of peripheral blood. The genes are TRBV5-1 and TRBJ2-6; the match to TRBD1 covers 10 bases. The CDR3 bases are TGCGCCAGCAGCTTGGCCGGGACAGGGGTTTACCCTGGGGCCAACGTCCTGACTTTC. Translated: CASSLAGTGVYPGANVLTF.